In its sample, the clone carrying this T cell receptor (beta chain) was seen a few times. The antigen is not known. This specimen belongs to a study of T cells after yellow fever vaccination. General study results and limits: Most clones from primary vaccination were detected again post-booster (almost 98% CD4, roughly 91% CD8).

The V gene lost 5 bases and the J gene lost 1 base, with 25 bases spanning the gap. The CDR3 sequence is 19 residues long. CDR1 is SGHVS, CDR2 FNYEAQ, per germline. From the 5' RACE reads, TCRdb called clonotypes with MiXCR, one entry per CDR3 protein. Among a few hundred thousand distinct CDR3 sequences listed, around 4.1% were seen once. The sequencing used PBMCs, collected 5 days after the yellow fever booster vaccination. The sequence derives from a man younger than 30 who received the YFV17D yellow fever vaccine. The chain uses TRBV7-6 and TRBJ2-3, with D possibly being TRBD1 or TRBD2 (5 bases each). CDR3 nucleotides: TGTGCCAGCAGCCCCAGAACCCGAGGCGAGGGCAGGGGCACAGATACGCAGTATTTT. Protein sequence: CASSPRTRGEGRGTDTQYF.